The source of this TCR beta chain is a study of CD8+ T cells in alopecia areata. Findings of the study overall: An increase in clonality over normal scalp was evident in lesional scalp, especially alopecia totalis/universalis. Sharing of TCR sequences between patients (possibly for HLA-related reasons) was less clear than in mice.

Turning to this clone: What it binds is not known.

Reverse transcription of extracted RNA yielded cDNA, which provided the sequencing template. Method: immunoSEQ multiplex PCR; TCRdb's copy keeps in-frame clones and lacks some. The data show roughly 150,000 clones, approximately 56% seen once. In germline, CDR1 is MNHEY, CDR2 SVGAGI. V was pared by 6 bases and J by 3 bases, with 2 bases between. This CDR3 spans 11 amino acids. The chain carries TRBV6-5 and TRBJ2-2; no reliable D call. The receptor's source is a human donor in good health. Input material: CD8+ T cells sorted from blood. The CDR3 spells CASRDTGELFF. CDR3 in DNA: TGTGCCAGCAGGGACACCGGGGAGCTGTTTTTT.